These T cell receptor beta chains were read from a single sample in a study. TCRdb called the 5' RACE reads again in MiXCR, with one record for every CDR3 protein. Altogether around 33,000 distinct CDR3 sequences are present, roughly 25% being singletons, with the ten largest covering 4.3%. Sequencing used memory CD4+ T cells sorted from blood. Source of these receptors: a female donor with breast cancer. CDR3s include the opening cysteine and the closing phenylalanine or tryptophan. The D gene is left open where the match is weak. Expanded clones are given a class, and other clones once, few, many or no size at all.

j_gene	abundance	d_gene	v_gene	CDR3aa	CDR3nt
TRBJ2-5	few	NA	TRBV4-2	CASSQERDQETQYF	TGTGCCAGCAGCCAAGAAAGGGACCAAGAGACCCAGTACTTC
TRBJ2-2	NA	TRBD1	TRBV27	CASSVTGGPIPTGELFF	TGTGCCAGCAGTGTGACAGGGGGCCCAATCCCCACCGGGGAGCTGTTTTTT
TRBJ2-7	few	TRBD2	TRBV27	CASSPTPRTSDYEQYF	TGTGCCAGCAGTCCCACCCCCCGGACTAGCGACTACGAGCAGTACTTC
TRBJ2-1	many	TRBD1	TRBV7-3	CASEEGQGSGEQFF	TGTGCCAGCGAAGAGGGACAGGGATCTGGTGAGCAGTTCTTC
TRBJ1-5	NA	NA	TRBV5-6	CASSVEGGNQPQHF	TGTGCCAGCAGCGTAGAAGGGGGCAATCAGCCCCAGCATTTT
TRBJ2-5	NA	NA	TRBV6-5	CASSYTSEETQYF	TGTGCCAGCAGTTACACGTCAGAAGAGACCCAGTACTTC
TRBJ1-2	few	NA	TRBV27	CASRSAGEQYGYTF	TGTGCCAGCAGGTCGGCAGGGGAGCAGTATGGCTACACCTTC
TRBJ1-1	many	NA	TRBV7-6	CASSRASVTEAFF	TGTGCCAGCAGTCGAGCGTCAGTGACTGAAGCTTTCTTT
TRBJ1-2	few	NA	TRBV2	CASSDTGTSVSYGYTF	TGTGCCAGCAGTGATACCGGGACATCCGTTTCTTATGGCTACACCTTC
TRBJ2-6	NA	NA	TRBV5-1	CASSPETDNVLTF	TGCGCCAGCAGCCCCGAGACAGACAACGTCCTGACTTTC
TRBJ2-2	many	TRBD1	TRBV25-1	CASSPWQGARTGELFF	TGTGCCAGCAGTCCCTGGCAGGGGGCGCGGACCGGGGAGCTGTTTTTT
TRBJ2-1	few	NA	TRBV11-2	CASSLLGGMGYNEQFF	TGTGCCAGCAGCTTGTTAGGCGGGATGGGCTACAATGAGCAGTTCTTC
TRBJ1-5	NA	NA	TRBV27	CASSFVEGGQPQHF	TGTGCCAGCAGTTTCGTGGAGGGCGGGCAGCCCCAGCATTTT
TRBJ1-2	few	NA	TRBV28	CASSFRPYGYTF	TGTGCCAGCAGTTTTCGGCCCTATGGCTACACCTTC
TRBJ2-1	few	NA	TRBV3-1	CASSQEMTKEFF	TGTGCCAGCAGCCAAGAAATGACCAAAGAGTTCTTC
TRBJ2-1	few	NA	TRBV5-6	CASSLAESSYNEQFF	TGTGCCAGCAGCTTGGCCGAGAGCTCCTACAATGAGCAGTTCTTC
TRBJ1-1	NA	NA	TRBV12-3/TRBV12-4	CASSFQQGTEAVF	TGTGCCAGCAGTTTCCAACAGGGCACTGAAGCTGTCTTT
TRBJ2-1	NA	TRBD1	TRBV9	CASSSLTGGVDLDEQFF	TGTGCCAGCAGCAGCCTAACAGGGGGCGTGGATTTGGATGAGCAGTTCTTC
TRBJ2-7	NA	NA	TRBV7-9	CASSLVARPYEQYF	TGTGCCAGCAGCTTAGTGGCACGGCCCTACGAGCAGTACTTC
TRBJ2-7	few	NA	TRBV5-1	CASSSGHDYYEQYF	TGCGCCAGCAGCTCAGGACATGACTACTACGAGCAGTACTTC
TRBJ1-1	many	NA	TRBV3-1	CASSQARNTEAFF	TGTGCCAGCAGCCAAGCACGGAACACTGAAGCTTTCTTT
TRBJ2-5	few	TRBD1	TRBV12-3/TRBV12-4	CASSSTGTGVETQYF	TGTGCCAGCAGCTCAACCGGGACAGGGGTTGAGACCCAGTACTTC
TRBJ1-2	NA	NA	TRBV24-1	CATSDSLFYGYTF	TGTGCCACCAGTGACAGCCTGTTCTATGGCTACACCTTC
TRBJ2-3	NA	TRBD2	TRBV20-1	CSASGTSGVYTQYF	TGCAGTGCTTCCGGGACTAGCGGGGTGTACACGCAGTATTTT
TRBJ2-2	many	NA	TRBV4-3	CASSQEWGTGELFF	TGCGCCAGCAGCCAAGAGTGGGGTACCGGGGAGCTGTTTTTT
TRBJ1-1	many	NA	TRBV27	CASSSGGHLNTEAFF	TGTGCCAGCAGTTCGGGGGGACACCTGAACACTGAAGCTTTCTTT
TRBJ1-5	few	NA	TRBV15	CATSRARGRDNQPQHF	TGTGCCACCAGCAGAGCCAGGGGAAGGGACAATCAGCCCCAGCATTTT
TRBJ1-4	few	NA	TRBV7-9	CASSPPREATNEKLFF	TGTGCCAGCAGCCCCCCCAGGGAAGCAACTAATGAAAAACTGTTTTTT
TRBJ1-1	NA	NA	TRBV7-3	CASSPGAGANTEAFF	TGTGCCAGCAGCCCGGGGGCAGGGGCGAACACTGAAGCTTTCTTT
TRBJ2-3	NA	TRBD2	TRBV7-3	CASSYDGLAGVDTQYF	TGTGCCAGCAGCTACGACGGACTAGCGGGAGTAGATACGCAGTATTTT
TRBJ2-4	NA	TRBD2	TRBV7-2	CASSPGGYIQYF	TGTGCCAGCAGCCCGGGGGGGTACATTCAGTACTTC
TRBJ2-5	few	NA	TRBV24-1	CATSDFTGSPQETQYF	TGTGCCACCAGTGATTTTACAGGGAGCCCCCAAGAGACCCAGTACTTC
TRBJ2-3	NA	TRBD2	TRBV7-3	CASSPTGGLDTQYF	TGTGCCAGCAGCCCCACGGGAGGGCTCGATACGCAGTATTTT
TRBJ2-4	few	TRBD2	TRBV7-9	CASSPKAGEVKNIQYF	TGTGCCAGCAGTCCTAAAGCGGGAGAGGTCAAAAACATTCAGTACTTC
TRBJ2-3	NA	TRBD1	TRBV7-8	CASSAGQGTDTQYF	TGTGCCAGCAGCGCGGGACAGGGAACAGATACGCAGTATTTT
TRBJ2-1	NA	NA	TRBV29-1	CSVEGDNLEQFF	TGCAGCGTTGAAGGTGACAACCTTGAGCAGTTCTTC
TRBJ1-1	many	NA	TRBV5-1	CASSLLGHLDTEAFF	TGCGCCAGCAGCCTATTAGGACATTTGGACACTGAAGCTTTCTTT
TRBJ2-1	NA	TRBD2	TRBV20-1	CSATLAGPYNEQFF	TGCAGTGCGACACTAGCGGGACCTTACAATGAGCAGTTCTTC
TRBJ2-1	NA	NA	TRBV20-1	CSATGTLNYNEQSF	TGCAGTGCGACCGGCACGTTAAACTACAATGAGCAGTCCTTC
TRBJ1-5	many	NA	TRBV4-2	CASSHEEDRNQPQHF	TGTGCCAGCAGCCATGAGGAGGACAGAAATCAGCCCCAGCATTTT
TRBJ2-1	many	TRBD2	TRBV4-2	CASSQDRLADSSYNEQFF	TGTGCCAGCAGCCAAGATCGGCTAGCGGATAGCTCCTACAATGAGCAGTTCTTC